This entry features one TCR beta chain sequence. The clone's antigen remains unknown. It has no much larger one-base neighbor in the sample; base qualities were not kept. The data were taken from a study of tumor-infiltrating lymphocytes in oesophageal squamous cell carcinoma (dated by TCRdb to about 2016). Receptor amplification or capture employed PCR. TCRdb lists the instrument as Illumina HiSeq 2000. TCRdb trimmed the raw reads at Q25, called clones with MiXCR and kept productive beta chains. All rows with the same CDR3 protein become a single entry with the most common DNA and genes. The sample table contains 15,000 to 20,000 distinct CDR3 sequences; only one count was recorded for approximately 46% of them. About a quarter of the sample rests with the top ten. The V and J ends are trimmed by 2 bases and 2 bases, leaving 7 bases between them. Its CDR3 holds 13 amino acids, cysteine through phenylalanine. This entry keeps only the CDR3 DNA: 39 bases, framed from base 1.

Specimen: esophageal tumor tissue. Recombination linked TRBV12-3 or TRBV12-4 to TRBJ2-7; no confident D gene assignment can be made. The sequence was obtained from a male donor with esophageal squamous cell carcinoma. This receptor carries the CDR3 CASSLINTYEQYF. The bases read TGTGCCAGCAGTTTAATTAACACCTACGAGCAGTACTTC.